This T cell receptor (beta chain) was recorded in a study of blood T cell repertoires in COVID-19. Study in general: Specimens from acute and convalescent COVID-19 originated in the United States, Italy and Spain. From T cells, B-cell-depleted T cells, or PBMCs came the material, which was cDNA or gDNA.

V was clipped by 6 bases and J by 7 bases, with 10 bases between them. Germline CDR1 and CDR2: SQVTM and ANQGSEA. There are 11 residues in the CDR3. Original analysis: Nucleated cell counts were estimated from reference gene primer amplification. Clones were read by immunoSEQ multiplex PCR, and TCRdb kept only the in-frame ones, dropping some. For V, J and clone size, that table is used; D and trimming come from the DNA. Found here are hundreds of thousands of clones, approximately 90% of them singletons; the top ten hold over 0.2%. The chain joins TRBV29-1 to TRBJ2-1; possible D gene TRBD2, 5 bases. Sequencing was done on a sample of peripheral blood. The clonotype comes from a woman younger than 35 with acute or convalescent COVID-19. CDR3 region: CSVTTGNEQFF. The CDR3 bases are TGCAGCGTCACCACGGGGAATGAGCAGTTCTTC.